Presented here are 14 T cell receptor beta chains from one specimen sequenced in a study of cytomegalovirus exposure and HLA in healthy donors. Primers: 60 Vbeta forward and 13 Jbeta reverse. The repertoire was sequenced with immunoSEQ multiplex PCR; TCRdb's copy has only in-frame clones and lacks some. The sample lists about 200,000 clones, 65% to 85% occurring once. Sequencing input: PBMCs. These receptors were taken from a man between 40 and 49 years old in good health and CMV-seropositive.

This chain links TRBV4-1 with TRBJ1-5, with a possible D match to TRBD1 (6 bases). The CDR3 extends over 16 amino acids. The V gene lost 4 bases and the J gene lost 3 bases, with 16 bases spanning the gap. The germline V gene has CDR1 MGHRA and CDR2 YSYEKL. In DNA form, the CDR3 reads TGCGCCAGCAGCCTCGTACCGACAGGCGTCAATCAGCCCCAGCATTTT. It translates to CASSLVPTGVNQPQHF.

In this sample, this clone turned up once. This rearrangement joins TRBV10-3 to TRBJ2-7; 12 nucleotides agree with TRBD1. The CDR3 runs to 16 residues. The V gene end was trimmed by 3 bases and the J gene end by 3 bases; junction bases not matched to a gene: 6. Germline loops: CDR1 ENHRY, CDR2 SYGVKD. The CDR3 coding sequence is TGTGCCATCAGTGAACCGGGACAGGGGGCCGTCTACGAGCAGTACTTC. It encodes CAISEPGQGAVYEQYF.

The J gene is TRBJ2-6, the V gene TRBV15; 7 bases match TRBD2. Trimming took 1 base from V and 1 from J; bases not matched to a gene: 13. Looked up from germline, CDR1 is LNHNV and CDR2 is YYDKDF (reference sequence). The CDR3 sequence is 20 residues long. This CDR3 is CATSRGGQRAGSSGANVLTF. The CDR3 bases are TGTGCCACCAGCAGAGGTGGGCAACGAGCGGGGTCATCTGGGGCCAACGTCCTGACTTTC.

This sequence joins TRBV10-2 and TRBJ2-1; a possible D gene is TRBD2 (6 bases). V was shortened by 4 bases and J by 4 bases, with 17 bases between the two germline ends. The germline CDR1 and CDR2 sequences are WSHSY and SAAADI. The CDR3 covers 16 residues. For the CDR3, the DNA is TGCGCCAGCAGTGCCTTAGTTGGGACTCTATACAATGAGCAGTTCTTC. Its translation: CASSALVGTLYNEQFF.

V gene TRBV7-9 combines with J gene TRBJ2-1, with TRBD2 matching over 10 bases. V shed 4 bases and J 4 bases; nucleotides not matched to a gene: 7. Germline V lookup: CDR1 SEHNR, CDR2 FQNEAQ (reference sequence). CDR3 length: 16 amino acids. CDR3 bases: TGTGCCAGCAGCTCGAGCGGGAGGGCCGAATACAATGAGCAGTTCTTC. It yields the protein CASSSSGRAEYNEQFF.

The rearrangement links TRBV19 to TRBJ2-5; 10 positions match TRBD2. Looked up from germline, CDR1 is LNHDA and CDR2 is SQIVND (reference sequence). The CDR3 covers 15 residues. Trimming cost V 5 bases and J 5 bases; bases outside gene matches: 8. The CDR3 is CASSSIAGGEETQYF. As DNA, the CDR3 is TGTGCCAGTAGTTCGATAGCGGGAGGAGAGGAGACCCAGTACTTC. The full variable domain, rest sourced from reference TRBV19 and TRBJ2-5, is DGGITQSPKYLFRKEGQNVTLSCEQNLNHDAMYWYRQDPGQGLRLIYYSQIVNDFQKGDIAEGYSVSREKKESFPLTVTSAQKNPTAFYLCASSSIAGGEETQYFGPGTRLLVL.

The V call is TRBV6-5, the J call TRBJ2-1, with D possibly TRBD1 on 7 matching bases. The germline gives CDR1 MNHEY, CDR2 SVGAGI. CDR3 length: 13 residues. V lost 8 bases to trimming and J lost 8 bases, with 16 bases between them. In nucleotides, the CDR3 is TGTGCCAGCCGGACAGGAGGGAATGATGAGCAGTTCTTC. Residues: CASRTGGNDEQFF.

The chain couples TRBV6-1 to TRBJ2-1, with TRBD2 matching over 16 bases. V trimming: 4 bases; J trimming: 4 bases; junction bases outside the gene matches: 7. The CDR3 has 18 amino acids. Germline V gene data show CDR1 as MNHNS and CDR2 as SASEGT. The CDR3 loop reads CASSGGLAGGMGYNEQFF. The CDR3 bases are TGTGCCAGCAGTGGGGGACTAGCGGGAGGGATGGGATACAATGAGCAGTTCTTC.

The chain joins TRBV7-9 to TRBJ1-6, with D tentatively TRBD1 (5 bases). Germline V gene data show CDR1 as SEHNR and CDR2 as FQNEAQ (reference sequence). The CDR3 has 17 residues. V lost 5 bases and J 10 bases, leaving 24 bases between the germline ends. The CDR3 DNA is TGTGCCAGCAGCCCAAAACCTCAGGGATCCTCTTGGTCACCCCTCCACTTT. This translates into CASSPKPQGSSWSPLHF.

The chain links TRBV27 to TRBJ2-7; D may be TRBD1 (6 bases). The CDR3 spans 18 residues. The germline V and J ends were trimmed by 6 bases and 2 bases, with 26 bases remaining between them. Per the germline V gene, CDR1 is MNHEY and CDR2 is SMNVEV (reference sequence). Here the CDR3 reads CASSQTGGWGQGAYEQYF. The CDR3 DNA follows: TGTGCCAGCAGCCAAACAGGTGGTTGGGGGCAGGGTGCCTACGAGCAGTACTTC.

V gene TRBV29-1 combines with J gene TRBJ2-7; no clear D gene. This CDR3 has 12 residues. V was shortened by 0 bases and J by 6 bases, with 9 bases between the two germline ends. From germline, CDR1 is SQVTM and CDR2 ANQGSEA. The CDR3, as DNA: TGCAGCGTTGAAGAAGTGAGCCGCGAGCAGTACTTC. Residues: CSVEEVSREQYF.

The chain joins TRBV29-1 to TRBJ1-3; no firm D call. V was clipped by 0 bases and J by 10 bases, with 13 bases between them. The CDR3 is 13 amino acids. Germline assignment: CDR1 SQVTM and CDR2 ANQGSEA. In nucleotides, the CDR3 is TGCAGCGTTGAAGATCATGTTAAGAGGACCATATATTTT. Protein product: CSVEDHVKRTIYF.

This clone was detected only a few times. The rearrangement links TRBV13 to TRBJ2-7, with D possibly being TRBD2 (6 bases). Germline lookup yields CDR1 PRHDT and CDR2 FYEKMQ (reference sequence). The length of the CDR3 is 17 residues. Trimming shortened V by 5 bases and J by 5 bases, and 25 bases separated the two germline ends. The CDR3 region is CASSLSEAAAGVDEQYF. CDR3 DNA: TGTGCCAGCAGCCTATCTGAGGCGGCAGCGGGCGTTGACGAGCAGTACTTC.

This chain connects TRBV27 to TRBJ2-7; TRBD2 matches at 9 bases. The V gene's germline CDR1 is MNHEY and CDR2 SMNVEV (reference sequence). The CDR3 runs to 13 residues. Germline trimming cut 6 bases from V and 4 bases from J; bases unmatched to any gene: 4. CDR3 coding DNA: TGTGCCAGCAGCCGCGGGGGGGGGTACGAGCAGTACTTC. Amino acid sequence: CASSRGGGYEQYF.